Following are 14 T cell receptor beta chains from one sample sequenced in a study of identical twins. MiXCR, run by TCRdb on the 5' RACE reads, gives a single entry per CDR3 protein. The table has 1.5 million or so distinct CDR3 sequences, roughly 35% seen once. Sequenced input: cord blood. These receptors came from a newborn girl in good health.

The gene calls are TRBV20-1 and TRBJ1-5, with a possible D match to TRBD1 (6 bases). This CDR3 contains 14 residues. V was cut by 2 bases and J by 0 bases, with 8 bases left in between. CDR1 and CDR2 from the germline V gene are DFQATT and SNEGSKA (reference sequence). The DNA of the CDR3 is TGCAGTGCTAGACCGGGACATAGCAATCAGCCCCAGCATTTT. It encodes CSARPGHSNQPQHF.

This clonotype has a count of ten or more. This chain uses TRBV10-3 with TRBJ2-5, with D possibly TRBD2 on 6 matching bases. Germline V lookup: CDR1 ENHRY, CDR2 SYGVKD. V was trimmed by 6 bases and J by 2 bases, leaving 10 bases between them. The length of the CDR3 is 13 residues. CDR3 loop: CAISRDLQETQYF. The CDR3 DNA sequence: TGTGCCATCAGCAGGGACTTACAAGAGACCCAGTACTTC.

The table lists this clonotype with a few counts. The germline gene is not matched at one end of the junction; a read error may be the cause. The chain combines TRBV7-9 with TRBJ2-3; TRBD1 might be the D (6 bases). Germline CDR1 is SEHNR and CDR2 is FQNEAQ (reference sequence). CDR3 length: 16 residues. The CDR3 loop is CASSLGRGASTDTQYF. Written as DNA, the CDR3 is TGTGCCAGCAGTTTAGGCAGGGGAGCCAGCACAGATACGCAGTATTTT.

This clonotype was seen only a few times. The J gene is TRBJ2-2, the V gene TRBV2; D not certain. The length of the CDR3 is 13 residues. CDR1 is SNHLY, CDR2 FYNNEI, per germline. V lost 6 bases, J lost 5 bases, and 10 bases lay in between. CDR3 residues: CASSALWTGELFF. The CDR3 DNA is TGTGCCAGCAGCGCTTTGTGGACCGGGGAGCTGTTTTTT.

This clonotype was observed at least ten times. The V call is TRBV12-3 or TRBV12-4, the J call TRBJ1-2; TRBD1 is a possible D gene (6 bases). The CDR3 is made up of 11 amino acids. V dropped 5 bases and J dropped 8 bases, with 9 bases sitting between them. In DNA, the CDR3 is TGTGCCAGCAGTCTCGGACAGGGCTACACCTTC. The encoded protein is CASSLGQGYTF.

The rearrangement uses TRBV20-1 and TRBJ1-4, with D unresolved. The CDR3 has 13 amino acids. V shed 3 bases and J shed 5 bases, with 10 bases lying between them. Germline V gene lookup returns CDR1 DFQATT and CDR2 SNEGSKA (reference sequence). The CDR3 protein is CSASRRSNEKLFF. The CDR3, as DNA: TGCAGTGCTAGCCGCCGGTCGAATGAAAAACTGTTTTTT.

The chain links TRBV5-1 to TRBJ2-7; TRBD2 might be the D (6 bases). This CDR3 comprises 14 residues. Trimming removed 2 bases at V and 3 bases at J, with 12 bases between. Germline V gene data show CDR1 as SGHRS and CDR2 as YFSETQ. The CDR3 sequence is CASSLSGQIYEQYF. The CDR3 nucleotides are TGCGCCAGCAGCTTAAGCGGGCAGATCTACGAGCAGTACTTC.

This clonotype has more than one count but fewer than ten. The chain employs TRBV9 and TRBJ1-1; TRBD1 might be the D (5 bases). Germline V CDR1 and CDR2: SGDLS, YYNGEE. V lost 4 bases and J 0 bases, leaving 10 bases between the germline ends. This CDR3 is built from 14 residues. CDR3 residues: CASSLRTMNTEAFF. In DNA form, the CDR3 reads TGTGCCAGCAGCCTCAGGACAATGAACACTGAAGCTTTCTTT.

There are many counts of this clonotype. The chain uses TRBV10-3 and TRBJ2-5; perhaps TRBD1 as D (7 bases). V lost 6 bases and J 2 bases, leaving 16 bases between the germline ends. The CDR3 loop spans 15 amino acids. The V gene's germline CDR1 is ENHRY and CDR2 SYGVKD. CDR3 bases: TGTGCCATCAGGGAGGGACAGCGACTTCAAGAGACCCAGTACTTC. This encodes CAIREGQRLQETQYF.

This clonotype occurred a few times. The chain links TRBV3-1 to TRBJ2-5; weak D call: TRBD2 (5 bases). The J call could be wrong; TRBJ2-7 is a better fit for the DNA end. Germline CDR1 is LGHDT and CDR2 is YNNKEL (reference sequence). The CDR3 has 15 amino acids. The CDR3 sequence: CASSPPGINTYEQYF. The CDR3 coding sequence is TGTGCCAGCAGTCCCCCCGGGATTAATACCTACGAGCAGTACTTC.

This clonotype came up a few times. The V and J genes are TRBV20-1 and TRBJ1-2; D not resolved. Looked up from germline, CDR1 is DFQATT and CDR2 is SNEGSKA (reference sequence). This CDR3 is 11 amino acids long. With 8 bases removed from V and 8 bases from J, the gap between germline ends came to 15 bases. CDR3 sequence: CSTSGVPGYTF. The CDR3 DNA is TGCAGTACCAGCGGGGTTCCGGGCTACACCTTC.

The genes are TRBV10-3 and TRBJ1-5; TRBD1 matches 7 bases. This CDR3 region has 13 residues. From germline, CDR1 is ENHRY and CDR2 SYGVKD. J lost 5 bases, V lost 6 bases, and 4 bases had no gene match. This chain's CDR3 is CAISGTDDQPQHF. The DNA for the CDR3 is TGTGCCATCAGCGGGACAGATGATCAGCCCCAGCATTTT.

A word on this clonotype: Given a much more abundant clone one base away, this may be a read error. The chain couples TRBV3-1 to TRBJ2-5; 7 bases match TRBD2. The germline V gene encodes CDR1 LGHDT and CDR2 YNNKEL (reference sequence). Trimming at V came to 3 bases and at J to 1 base, leaving 2 bases not matched to a gene. This CDR3 comprises 14 residues. The CDR3 sequence: CASSHGLVQETQYF. The CDR3 DNA reads as TGTGCCAGCAGCCACGGACTAGTCCAAGAGACCCAGTACTTC.

V is TRBV20-1 and J is TRBJ1-5, with no clear D. CDR1 and CDR2 from the germline V gene are DFQATT and SNEGSKA (reference sequence). The CDR3 has 13 amino acids. The V end lost 5 bases, the J end lost 4 bases, and 12 bases lay between the germline ends. In nucleotides, the CDR3 is TGCAGTGCTCAGTCAGACACTAATCAGCCCCAGCATTTT. Residues: CSAQSDTNQPQHF.